This T cell receptor beta chain stems from a study of cytomegalovirus exposure and HLA in healthy donors. In the study overall: Early released data comprised approximately 85 million unique TCRs from HLA-typed donors. Assignment to the Caucasian-associated ancestry cluster applied to around 80% of the approximately 420 genotyped donors.

This clone was detected only a few times. The CDR3 has 15 amino acids. The germline V gene encodes CDR1 SGHRS and CDR2 YFSETQ. The V gene lost 1 base and the J gene lost 2 bases, with 12 bases spanning the gap. It was healthy bone marrow donors who served as donors. With 60 Vbeta and 13 Jbeta primers, the PCR was carried out. The repertoire was sequenced with immunoSEQ multiplex PCR; TCRdb's copy has only in-frame clones and lacks some. The data contain roughly 150,000 clones, about two thirds of them singletons. The origin of this receptor is a man younger than 45 in good health and CMV-seropositive. J is TRBJ2-5 and V is TRBV5-1; no firm D call. The sequencing sample was made of PBMCs. The CDR3 sequence: CASSLLRSRQETQYF. CDR3 coding DNA: TGCGCCAGCAGCTTGTTAAGGTCTAGGCAAGAGACCCAGTACTTC.